This T cell receptor beta chain appears in the sequencing data of a study of shared clonotypes between healthy human individuals. Cells designated naive CD8 were CD45RO-negative and were positively selected for CCR7, with terminally differentiated effector memory CD45RA+ cells excluded. Recent vaccinations or acute infections were absent in the healthy HIV-negative adult donors. The CDR3 loop spans 15 amino acids. The junction had 9 bases not matched to a gene; V was cut back by 2 bases and J by 7 bases. Germline lookup yields CDR1 MNHEY and CDR2 SVGAGI. The table came from immunoSEQ multiplex PCR; TCRdb's copy has only in-frame clones and leaves some out. The repertoire holds around 2.1 million clones, with just over 90% as singletons.

This rearrangement joins TRBV6-5 to TRBJ1-2; 8 bases fit TRBD1. This sequence originates from a man between 18 and 29 years old in good health. Some clones in this sample may be carry-over from other donors' samples. Sequences were obtained from naive CD8+ T cells from PBMCs. The CDR3 is CASSYTDRALGGYTF. The CDR3 nucleotides read TGTGCCAGCAGTTACACGGACAGGGCCCTGGGTGGCTACACCTTC.